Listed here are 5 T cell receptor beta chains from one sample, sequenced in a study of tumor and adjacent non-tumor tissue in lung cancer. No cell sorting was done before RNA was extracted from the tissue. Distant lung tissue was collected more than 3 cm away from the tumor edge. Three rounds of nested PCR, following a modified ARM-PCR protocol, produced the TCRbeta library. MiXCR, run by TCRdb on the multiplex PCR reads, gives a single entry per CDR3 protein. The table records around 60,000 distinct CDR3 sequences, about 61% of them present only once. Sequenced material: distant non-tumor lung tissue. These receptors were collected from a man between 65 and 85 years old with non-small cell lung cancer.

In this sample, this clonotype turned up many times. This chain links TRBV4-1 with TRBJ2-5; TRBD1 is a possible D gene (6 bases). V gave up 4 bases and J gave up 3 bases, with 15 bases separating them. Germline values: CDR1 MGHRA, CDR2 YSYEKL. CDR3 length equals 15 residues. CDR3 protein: CASSPGSGDEETQYF. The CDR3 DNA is TGCGCCAGCAGCCCCGGGTCAGGGGACGAAGAGACCCAGTACTTC.

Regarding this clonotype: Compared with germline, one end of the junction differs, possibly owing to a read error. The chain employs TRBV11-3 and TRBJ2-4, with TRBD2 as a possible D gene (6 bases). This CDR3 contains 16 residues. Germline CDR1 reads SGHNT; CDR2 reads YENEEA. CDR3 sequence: CASISNSGLAKSIQYF. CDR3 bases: TGTGCCAGCATCTCCAACAGCGGGTTAGCCAAAAGCATTCAGTACTTC.

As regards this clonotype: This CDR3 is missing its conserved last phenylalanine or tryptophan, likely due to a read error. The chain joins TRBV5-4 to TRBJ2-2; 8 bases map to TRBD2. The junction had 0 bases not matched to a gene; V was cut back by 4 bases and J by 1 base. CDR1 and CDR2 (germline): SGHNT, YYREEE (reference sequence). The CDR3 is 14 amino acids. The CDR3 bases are TGTGCCAGCAGCCGGGGGGGGAACACCGGGGAGCTGTTTTCT. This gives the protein CASSRGGNTGELFS.

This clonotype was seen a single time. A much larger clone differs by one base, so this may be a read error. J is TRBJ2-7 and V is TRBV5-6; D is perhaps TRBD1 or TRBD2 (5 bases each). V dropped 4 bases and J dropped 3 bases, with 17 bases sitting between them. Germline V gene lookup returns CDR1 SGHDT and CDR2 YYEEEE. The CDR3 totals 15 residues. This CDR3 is CASSLLTEGLYEQYF. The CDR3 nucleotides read TGTGCCAGCAGCCTTCTGACAGAGGGCCTCTACGAGCAGTACTTC. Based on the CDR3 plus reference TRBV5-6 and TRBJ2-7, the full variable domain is DAGVTQSPTHLIKTRGQQVTLRCSPKSGHDTVSWYQQALGQGPQFIFQYYEEEERQRGNFPDRFSGHQFPNYSSELNVNALLLGDSALYLCASSLLTEGLYEQYFGPGTRLTVT.

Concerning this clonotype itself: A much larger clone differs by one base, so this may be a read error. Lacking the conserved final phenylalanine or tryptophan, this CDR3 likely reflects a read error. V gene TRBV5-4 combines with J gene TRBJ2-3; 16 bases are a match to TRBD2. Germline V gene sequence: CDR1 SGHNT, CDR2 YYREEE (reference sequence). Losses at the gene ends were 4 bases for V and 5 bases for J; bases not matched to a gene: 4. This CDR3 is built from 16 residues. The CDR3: CASSTGTSGGVDTQYL. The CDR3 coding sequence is TGTGCCAGCAGCACGGGGACTAGCGGGGGGGTAGATACGCAGTATCTT.